A single sample is the source of the 31 T cell receptor beta chains below, sequenced in a study of blood T cell repertoires in COVID-19. Sequencing was performed with immunoSEQ multiplex PCR; in TCRdb, only in-frame clones are kept and a portion is missing. The data contain some 130,000 clones, 78% of them seen just once; the ten biggest clones take up approximately 10%. Specimen: peripheral blood. The source is a man in his fifties or sixties who had recovered from COVID-19.

The chain employs TRBV19 and TRBJ2-7; 8 bases match TRBD1. Per germline, CDR1 LNHDA and CDR2 SQIVND (reference sequence). This CDR3 is built from 15 residues. Germline trimming cut 9 bases from V and 0 bases from J; bases unmatched to any gene: 10. CDR3 bases: TGTGCCAGCTCCCTCCAGGGGGCGACCTCCTACGAGCAGTACTTC. The encoded protein is CASSLQGATSYEQYF.

The V call is TRBV7-8, the J call TRBJ2-3; possible D gene TRBD1, 6 bases. The germline gives CDR1 SGHVS, CDR2 FQNEAQ. The CDR3 sequence is 15 residues long. V was trimmed by 5 bases and J by 2 bases, leaving 14 bases between them. In DNA form, the CDR3 reads TGTGCCAGCAGCCGAGAGCAGGGGCTCACAGATACGCAGTATTTT. Translating gives CASSREQGLTDTQYF.

This clone was detected only a few times. CDR3 in amino acids: CATTGLAREQFF. The CDR3, as DNA: TGTGCCACCACGGGACTAGCGAGGGAGCAGTTCTTC. The rearrangement uses TRBV2 and TRBJ2-1; 10 bases line up with TRBD2. The ends lost 10 bases at V and 10 bases at J; junction bases unmatched: 7. Germline CDR1 is SNHLY and CDR2 is FYNNEI. The CDR3 extends over 12 amino acids.

V usage is TRBV12-3 or TRBV12-4 and J usage is TRBJ2-5; D might be TRBD2 (6 bases). This CDR3 has 13 residues. The V gene lost 3 bases and the J gene lost 6 bases, with 11 bases spanning the gap. CDR3 protein: CASSFGTVQTQYF. CDR3 in DNA: TGTGCCAGCAGTTTTGGGACTGTTCAGACCCAGTACTTC.

The chain carries TRBV30 and TRBJ2-5; D is possibly TRBD1 (5 bases). V dropped 1 base and J dropped 4 bases, with 16 bases sitting between them. Germline assignment: CDR1 GTSNPN and CDR2 SVGIG (reference sequence). There are 15 residues in the CDR3. CDR3 protein: CAWSANQGVRETQYF. CDR3 nucleotide sequence: TGTGCCTGGAGTGCCAATCAGGGTGTGAGAGAGACCCAGTACTTC. Looking up the rest from reference TRBV30 and TRBJ2-5 gives the full variable domain: SQTIHQWPATLVQPVGSPLSLECTVEGTSNPNLYWYRQAAGRGLQLLFYSVGIGQISSEVPQNLSASRPQDRQFILSSKKLLLSDSGFYLCAWSANQGVRETQYFGPGTRLLVL.

This clone was seen a single time. This chain joins TRBV28 and TRBJ1-5; TRBD1 matches 9 bases. The trim removed 4 bases at V and 4 bases at J, leaving 5 bases unmatched. The CDR3 covers 15 residues. Germline loops: CDR1 MDHEN, CDR2 SYDVKM. CDR3 sequence: CASSWGTGKNQPQHF. Here the CDR3 DNA reads TGTGCCAGCAGTTGGGGGACAGGGAAGAATCAGCCCCAGCATTTT.

The chain has TRBV24-1 and TRBJ2-4, with D possibly TRBD1 on 6 matching bases. CDR3 length: 13 residues. V lost 10 bases to trimming and J lost 7 bases, with 16 bases between them. Germline V CDR1 and CDR2: KGHDR, SFDVKD. CDR3 sequence reads: CATAGEGGNIQYF. CDR3 in DNA: TGTGCCACGGCAGGGGAAGGTGGGAACATTCAGTACTTC.

This sequence joins TRBV27 and TRBJ2-5; TRBD1 aligns across 7 bases. CDR1 and CDR2 from the germline V gene are MNHEY and SMNVEV (reference sequence). The CDR3 is 14 amino acids. With V trimmed by 1 base and J by 5 bases, 4 bases remained unmatched. The CDR3 nucleotides are TGTGCCAGCAGTTTATGGCAGGGGGACGAGACCCAGTACTTC. This sequence encodes CASSLWQGDETQYF.

V usage is TRBV4-3 and J usage is TRBJ1-6, with TRBD1 as a possible D gene (5 bases). From germline, CDR1 is LGHNA and CDR2 YSLEER. The CDR3 is 14 residues long. The germline V and J ends were trimmed by 0 bases and 9 bases, with 9 bases remaining between them. CDR3 loop: CASSQEGEGSPLHF. The CDR3 nucleotides read TGCGCCAGCAGCCAAGAAGGGGAGGGTTCACCCCTCCACTTT.

The gene calls are TRBV7-2 and TRBJ2-3, with TRBD2 identical over 10 bases. The CDR3 runs 17 residues. J lost 4 bases, V lost 4 bases, and 11 bases had no gene match. Germline CDR1 and CDR2: SGHTA and FQGNSA. The CDR3 DNA sequence: TGTGCCAGCAGCTCCCTCAGCGGGAGGGCCCACTCAGATACGCAGTATTTT. Translating gives CASSSLSGRAHSDTQYF.

The chain recombines TRBV27 with TRBJ2-6, with TRBD1 matching 10 bases. V was pared by 6 bases and J by 4 bases, with 12 bases of the junction left unmatched. In germline, CDR1 is MNHEY, CDR2 SMNVEV (reference sequence). The CDR3 has 18 amino acids. The CDR3 DNA follows: TGTGCCAGCAGGGGGCGGGACAGGGGTCCTCCAGGGGCCAACGTCCTGACTTTC. Amino acid sequence: CASRGRDRGPPGANVLTF.

The chain is built from TRBV11-2 and TRBJ2-3, with 7 bases matching TRBD1. The CDR3 runs 16 residues. With 3 bases clipped from V and 2 bases from J, the junction kept 8 bases outside the gene matches. Germline lookup yields CDR1 SGHAT and CDR2 FQNNGV. CDR3 bases: TGTGCCAGCAGCTTCTCCCAGGGGGATACCACAGATACGCAGTATTTT. Translating it yields CASSFSQGDTTDTQYF.

This clone was picked up many times. The gene calls are TRBV7-9 and TRBJ1-2; TRBD1 matches at 7 bases. The CDR3 is made up of 13 amino acids. Germline V gene sequence: CDR1 SEHNR, CDR2 FQNEAQ (reference sequence). With 3 bases clipped from V and 6 bases from J, the junction kept 4 bases outside the gene matches. The CDR3 nucleotides are TGTGCCAGCAGCTTGGAGGGGGCGGATGGCTACACCTTC. Encoded protein: CASSLEGADGYTF.

This chain links TRBV5-1 with TRBJ1-1, with D perhaps matching TRBD1 (5 bases). This CDR3 spans 12 amino acids. Germline V gene data show CDR1 as SGHRS and CDR2 as YFSETQ. V dropped 5 bases and J dropped 0 bases, with 5 bases sitting between them. The CDR3 protein is CASRDMNTEAFF. The CDR3, as DNA: TGCGCCAGCAGGGACATGAACACTGAAGCTTTCTTT.

The chain recombines TRBV28 with TRBJ2-5; the match to TRBD2 covers 8 bases. V lost 6 bases and J lost 2; bases outside the gene matches: 2. The CDR3 loop spans 13 amino acids. Germline CDR1 reads MDHEN; CDR2 reads SYDVKM. The CDR3 spells CASRGGGQETQYF. CDR3 nucleotides: TGTGCCAGCAGGGGCGGGGGGCAAGAGACCCAGTACTTC.

This sequence joins TRBV4-3 and TRBJ1-2; D gene uncertain. CDR3 length equals 12 residues. Germline loops: CDR1 LGHNA, CDR2 YSLEER. V lost 3 bases to trimming and J lost 4 bases, with 6 bases between them. CDR3 residues: CASSQNGYGYTF. The DNA of the CDR3 is TGCGCCAGCAGCCAGAACGGCTATGGCTACACCTTC.

The J gene is TRBJ2-7, the V gene TRBV28; 9 nucleotides align to TRBD1. The CDR3 consists of 15 residues. The J segment lost 3 bases and the V segment lost 4 bases, leaving 7 bases of the junction unmatched. Germline loops: CDR1 MDHEN, CDR2 SYDVKM. In nucleotides, the CDR3 is TGTGCCAGCAGTTCCACAGGGGGCGTTGGCTACGAGCAGTACTTC. It encodes CASSSTGGVGYEQYF.

The V and J genes are TRBV7-8 and TRBJ1-1; 7 bases match TRBD1. V shed 5 bases and J 3 bases; nucleotides not matched to a gene: 6. CDR3 size: 14 residues. Germline values: CDR1 SGHVS, CDR2 FQNEAQ. CDR3 protein: CASSVTGYDTEAFF. Here the CDR3 DNA reads TGTGCCAGCAGCGTGACAGGGTACGACACTGAAGCTTTCTTT.

The chain carries TRBV5-6 and TRBJ2-3; weak D call: TRBD2 (6 bases). CDR1 SGHDT and CDR2 YYEEEE come from the germline V gene. V was trimmed by 4 bases and J by 4 bases, leaving 16 bases between them. The CDR3 has 15 amino acids. CDR3 in DNA: TGTGCCAGCAGCCCACTACGGGGGTCCGCAGATACGCAGTATTTT. Amino acid sequence: CASSPLRGSADTQYF. Supplemented by reference TRBV5-6 and TRBJ2-3, the full variable domain reads DAGVTQSPTHLIKTRGQQVTLRCSPKSGHDTVSWYQQALGQGPQFIFQYYEEEERQRGNFPDRFSGHQFPNYSSELNVNALLLGDSALYLCASSPLRGSADTQYFGPGTRLTVL.

The chain has TRBV28 and TRBJ1-3; 8 bases fit TRBD1. Germline trimming cut 5 bases from V and 2 bases from J; bases unmatched to any gene: 5. Germline CDR1 MDHEN, CDR2 SYDVKM. This CDR3 is built from 15 residues. CDR3 loop: CASSPTGGTGNTIYF. The CDR3, as DNA: TGTGCCAGCAGTCCCACAGGGGGGACTGGAAACACCATATATTTT.

The gene calls are TRBV19 and TRBJ2-3, with D possibly being TRBD2 (6 bases). The CDR3 runs 15 residues. V lost 10 bases and J lost 0, with 17 bases in between. Germline values: CDR1 LNHDA, CDR2 SQIVND (reference sequence). The CDR3 DNA reads TGTGCCACCAGAGGTAGCGGCTCTAGCACAGATACGCAGTATTTT. It yields the protein CATRGSGSSTDTQYF.

The chain carries TRBV7-9 and TRBJ2-1; a possible D gene is TRBD2 (6 bases). V lost 1 base and J lost 9, with 22 bases in between. Looked up from germline, CDR1 is SEHNR and CDR2 is FQNEAQ (reference sequence). The CDR3 loop spans 17 amino acids. CDR3 sequence (DNA): TGTGCCAGCAGCTTAGATTCCGGGGGAGGAGGGTTTGGTGAGCAGTTCTTC. Its translation: CASSLDSGGGGFGEQFF.

This clone showed up just a few times. V and J are TRBV7-9 and TRBJ1-2; TRBD1 aligns across 8 bases. The CDR3 consists of 13 residues. With 2 bases clipped from V and 6 bases from J, the junction kept 2 bases outside the gene matches. CDR1 SEHNR and CDR2 FQNEAQ come from the germline V gene (reference sequence). The CDR3: CASSLQGADGYTF. CDR3 bases: TGTGCCAGCAGCTTACAGGGGGCGGATGGCTACACCTTC.

This clone was counted once. The gene calls are TRBV6-2 or TRBV6-3 and TRBJ2-7; no reliable D call. The germline V gene encodes CDR1 MNHEY and CDR2 SVGEGT. This CDR3 spans 16 amino acids. Between the trimmed V and J ends, which lost 3 bases and 6 bases, there was a span of 21 bases. CDR3 loop: CASSYDGSQRMAEQYF. The CDR3 bases are TGTGCCAGCAGTTATGATGGATCTCAGAGGATGGCCGAGCAGTACTTC.

J is TRBJ2-1 and V is TRBV7-2, with 8 nucleotides matching TRBD2. The CDR3 is 15 residues long. With V trimmed by 5 bases and J by 2 bases, 5 bases remained unmatched. CDR1 and CDR2 from the germline V gene are SGHTA and FQGNSA. The CDR3 is CASSGAGVPYNEQFF. DNA for the CDR3: TGTGCCAGCAGCGGAGCGGGAGTACCCTACAATGAGCAGTTCTTC.

V is TRBV6-5 and J is TRBJ1-1; no definite D call. V shed 6 bases and J shed 1 base, with 9 bases lying between them. The germline CDR1 and CDR2 sequences are MNHEY and SVGAGI. CDR3 length: 13 residues. The DNA of the CDR3 is TGTGCCAGCAGAGAGTATAGGAACACTGAAGCTTTCTTT. Its translation: CASREYRNTEAFF.

This clone was observed a few times. V is TRBV13 and J is TRBJ2-1; the match to TRBD2 covers 7 bases. From germline, CDR1 is PRHDT and CDR2 FYEKMQ (reference sequence). V was pared by 5 bases and J by 7 bases, with 11 bases of the junction left unmatched. This CDR3 spans 15 amino acids. The CDR3 loop is CASSPPSGGGNEQFF. The CDR3 DNA follows: TGTGCCAGCAGCCCACCTAGCGGAGGAGGGAATGAGCAGTTCTTC.

The chain couples TRBV10-3 to TRBJ2-7; the D gene is possibly TRBD2 (6 bases). Trimming left V 4 bases short and J 4 bases short, with 17 bases between. Germline loops: CDR1 ENHRY, CDR2 SYGVKD. CDR3 length equals 15 residues. The CDR3 sequence is CAISGDYGSTYEQYF. CDR3 nucleotide sequence: TGTGCCATCAGTGGTGATTACGGGAGTACGTACGAGCAGTACTTC.

The genes are TRBV3-1 (or the pseudogene TRBV3-2) and TRBJ1-2; 10 nucleotides agree with TRBD1. CDR3 length equals 12 residues. J was trimmed by 10 bases and V by 4 bases; bases with no gene match: 3. CDR1 and CDR2 (germline): LGHDT, YNNKEL (reference sequence). The CDR3 sequence: CASSPTGGLYTF. The CDR3 DNA is TGTGCCAGCAGCCCGACAGGGGGCCTCTACACCTTC.

This clone came up once. This rearrangement joins TRBV7-2 to TRBJ2-3; 7 bases map to TRBD2. Trimming removed 6 bases from V and 5 bases from J; junction bases left unmatched: 14. The CDR3 spans 16 residues. Germline V gene sequence: CDR1 SGHTA, CDR2 FQGNSA. CDR3 amino acids: CASSSTEWAGEDTQYF. CDR3 nucleotide sequence: TGTGCCAGCAGTTCCACGGAGTGGGCGGGAGAAGATACGCAGTATTTT.

This clone was observed once. This rearrangement joins TRBV5-5 to TRBJ1-1; TRBD1 matches at 8 bases. This CDR3 region has 14 residues. V shed 0 bases and J 10 bases; nucleotides not matched to a gene: 8. From germline, CDR1 is SGHKS and CDR2 YYEKEE (reference sequence). CDR3 nucleotide sequence: TGTGCCAGCAGCTTGGATCAGGGGGCGATTATAGCTTTCTTT. Translated, it gives CASSLDQGAIIAFF. Full variable domain (missing parts from reference TRBV5-5 and TRBJ1-1): DAGVTQSPTHLIKTRGQQVTLRCSPISGHKSVSWYQQVLGQGPQFIFQYYEKEERGRGNFPDRFSARQFPNYSSELNVNALLLGDSALYLCASSLDQGAIIAFFGQGTRLTVV.